These 29 T cell receptor beta chains came from one sample sequenced in a study of blood T cell repertoires in COVID-19. Here immunoSEQ multiplex PCR was the method, and the copy in TCRdb shows in-frame clones only, minus some. The repertoire consists of 25,000 to 30,000 clones, with over 70% occurring once and the leading ten covering over 40%. The sequencing input was peripheral blood. These receptor sequences come from a woman in her 70s with acute or convalescent COVID-19.

To note about this clone: Other DNA sequences in this specimen translate into the identical CDR3. V usage is TRBV19 and J usage is TRBJ2-5; no clear D. CDR1 is LNHDA, CDR2 SQIVND, per germline (reference sequence). This CDR3 has 13 residues. V gave up 4 bases and J gave up 2 bases, with 8 bases separating them. The CDR3 nucleotides read TGTGCCAGTAGTACAGGTGCTCAAGAGACCCAGTACTTC. It translates to CASSTGAQETQYF.

This clone was recorded a few times. J is TRBJ1-2 and V is TRBV18; no clear D. Germline lookup yields CDR1 KGHSH and CDR2 LQKENI. This CDR3 is 12 amino acids long. V was clipped by 1 base and J by 10 bases, with 10 bases between them. The CDR3 bases are TGTGCCAGCTCACCACAGGGAGATGCCTACACCTTC. Encoded protein: CASSPQGDAYTF.

The chain joins TRBV6-2 or TRBV6-3 to TRBJ2-3; 7 nucleotides align to TRBD1. There are 17 residues in the CDR3. Germline CDR1 and CDR2: MNHEY and SVGEGT. The junction had 11 bases not matched to a gene; V was cut back by 0 bases and J by 5 bases. The CDR3 here is CASSYSLGQAYLDTQYF. CDR3 nucleotides: TGTGCCAGCAGTTACTCCCTCGGACAGGCCTACCTAGATACGCAGTATTTT.

The chain employs TRBV27 and TRBJ2-7; 9 nucleotides align to TRBD1. The CDR3 has 15 amino acids. J lost 0 bases, V lost 4 bases, and 4 bases had no gene match. Germline V lookup: CDR1 MNHEY, CDR2 SMNVEV (reference sequence). Here the CDR3 DNA reads TGTGCCAGCAGTTCTCCGGGACAGGGCTCCTACGAGCAGTACTTC. As protein: CASSSPGQGSYEQYF.

The chain is built from TRBV2 and TRBJ2-2; TRBD2 might be the D (6 bases). Per germline, CDR1 SNHLY and CDR2 FYNNEI. CDR3 length: 17 amino acids. V was clipped by 6 bases and J by 7 bases, with 24 bases between them. The CDR3 DNA sequence: TGTGCCAGCAGACGCGAAGGAGGCGGGAATTCTGGCGGGGAGCTGTTTTTT. Amino acids: CASRREGGGNSGGELFF.

The chain uses TRBV10-3 and TRBJ1-6; 11 bases line up with TRBD1. Germline values: CDR1 ENHRY, CDR2 SYGVKD. The CDR3 length is 16 residues. Unmatched junction bases numbered 7, after V lost 2 bases and J lost 10 bases. CDR3 residues: CAISERSGQGGSPLHF. DNA for the CDR3: TGTGCCATCAGTGAGAGGTCGGGACAGGGGGGCTCACCCCTCCACTTT.

V is TRBV7-2 and J is TRBJ2-1, with 13 nucleotides matching TRBD2. The V gene's germline CDR1 is SGHTA and CDR2 FQGNSA. J gave up 6 bases and V 6 bases, and 8 bases lay outside the gene matches. The CDR3 sequence is 16 residues long. The CDR3 sequence: CASSFGTSGRANEQFF. CDR3 coding DNA: TGTGCCAGCAGTTTCGGCACTAGCGGGAGGGCCAATGAGCAGTTCTTC.

The sample holds one count of this clone. This chain uses TRBV29-1 with TRBJ1-3, with 7 bases matching TRBD1. The CDR3 extends over 19 amino acids. The V and J ends lost 0 bases and 0 bases, in that order; junction bases with no gene match: 14. Germline CDR1 SQVTM, CDR2 ANQGSEA. The CDR3 loop is CSVEDWGDSKRSSGNTIYF. The CDR3 bases are TGCAGCGTTGAAGATTGGGGGGACAGCAAGAGGAGCTCTGGAAACACCATATATTTT.

The J gene is TRBJ2-1, the V gene TRBV7-9, with TRBD2 matching 7 bases. The trim removed 6 bases at V and 9 bases at J, leaving 14 bases unmatched. Germline V gives CDR1 SEHNR, CDR2 FQNEAQ (reference sequence). This CDR3 spans 15 amino acids. This CDR3 is CASRSRQEREGEQFF. CDR3 DNA sequence: TGTGCCAGCAGGAGCCGCCAGGAAAGGGAGGGTGAGCAGTTCTTC.

The chain is built from TRBV6-6 and TRBJ1-6, with D perhaps TRBD1 (6 bases). The CDR3 has 16 residues. The germline CDR1 and CDR2 sequences are MNHNY and SVGAGI (reference sequence). V was clipped by 6 bases and J by 1 base, with 13 bases between them. The CDR3, as DNA: TGTGCCAGCAGACAGGGAGCAATTTCCTATAATTCACCCCTCCACTTT. It encodes CASRQGAISYNSPLHF.

This chain uses TRBV7-2 with TRBJ2-5; possibly TRBD2 for D (6 bases). CDR3 length: 15 amino acids. In germline, CDR1 is SGHTA, CDR2 FQGNSA. Trimming stripped 0 bases from V and 5 bases from J, with 13 bases between. The DNA for the CDR3 is TGTGCCAGCAGCTTAGCCCCCGGGACTTGGGAGACCCAGTACTTC. Translating gives CASSLAPGTWETQYF. The full variable domain, its missing parts supplied by reference TRBV7-2 and TRBJ2-5, is GAGVSQSPSNKVTEKGKDVELRCDPISGHTALYWYRQSLGQGLEFLIYFQGNSAPDKSGLPSDRFSAERTGGSVSTLTIQRTQQEDSAVYLCASSLAPGTWETQYFGPGTRLLVL.

The rearrangement links TRBV5-4 to TRBJ1-3, with 9 positions matching TRBD1. This CDR3 has 18 amino acids. After removal of 4 bases from V and 3 bases from J, the junction contained 14 bases not matched to a gene. The germline CDR1 and CDR2 sequences are SGHNT and YYREEE (reference sequence). The CDR3 nucleotides are TGTGCCAGCAGCCCTAGGTTGCCCGGGACAGGGAGTGGAAACACCATATATTTT. It translates to CASSPRLPGTGSGNTIYF.

The chain carries TRBV6-6 and TRBJ2-7, with 8 bases lining up with TRBD1. V shed 8 bases and J 1 base; nucleotides not matched to a gene: 10. Germline loops: CDR1 MNHNY, CDR2 SVGAGI (reference sequence). The CDR3 sequence is 15 residues long. CDR3 region: CASRGWQGASYEQYF. The CDR3 region has the DNA TGTGCCAGCCGCGGATGGCAGGGGGCTTCCTACGAGCAGTACTTC.

This clone has a handful of counts. This chain uses TRBV18 with TRBJ1-5; no clear D gene. CDR1 is KGHSH, CDR2 LQKENI, per germline. V gave up 3 bases and J gave up 3 bases, with 6 bases separating them. CDR3 length: 13 amino acids. CDR3 region: CASSPGVNQPQHF. CDR3 sequence (DNA): TGTGCCAGCTCACCCGGGGTCAATCAGCCCCAGCATTTT.

The V gene is TRBV14, the J gene TRBJ1-2; the match to TRBD1 covers 10 bases. After removal of 3 bases from V and 5 bases from J, the junction contained 3 bases not matched to a gene. CDR1 SGHDN and CDR2 FVKESK come from the germline V gene. This CDR3 has 14 residues. This chain's CDR3 is CASSHMDRGYGYTF. CDR3 DNA: TGTGCCAGCAGCCACATGGACAGGGGGTATGGCTACACCTTC.

The chain couples TRBV11-1 to TRBJ2-1, with D perhaps TRBD2 (6 bases). The CDR3 loop spans 13 amino acids. The germline V and J ends were trimmed by 2 bases and 6 bases, with 8 bases remaining between them. Germline-derived CDR1 and CDR2 are SGHAT and FQDESV (reference sequence). The CDR3 DNA is TGTGCCAGCAGCTTAACACTAGCCAATGAGCAGTTCTTC. Translation: CASSLTLANEQFF.

This chain joins TRBV4-1 and TRBJ1-2; 8 bases map to TRBD1. After removal of 1 base from V and 6 bases from J, the junction contained 7 bases not matched to a gene. The CDR3 is 15 residues long. From germline, CDR1 is MGHRA and CDR2 YSYEKL. CDR3 loop: CASSQVRTGLDGYTF. Written as DNA, the CDR3 is TGCGCCAGCAGCCAAGTTAGGACAGGGCTTGATGGCTACACCTTC.

This clone was detected only a few times. J is TRBJ2-2 and V is TRBV7-2; weak D call: TRBD1 (6 bases). The germline CDR1 and CDR2 sequences are SGHTA and FQGNSA. Between the trimmed V and J ends, which lost 5 bases and 4 bases, there was a span of 11 bases. The CDR3 length is 14 residues. CDR3 nucleotides: TGTGCCAGCAGCCAAGAGACAGGCACCGGGGAGCTGTTTTTT. As protein: CASSQETGTGELFF. The entire variable domain, with the rest obtained from reference TRBV7-2 and TRBJ2-2, is as follows: GAGVSQSPSNKVTEKGKDVELRCDPISGHTALYWYRQSLGQGLEFLIYFQGNSAPDKSGLPSDRFSAERTGGSVSTLTIQRTQQEDSAVYLCASSQETGTGELFFGEGSRLTVL.

The gene calls are TRBV6-2 or TRBV6-3 and TRBJ2-2, with TRBD2 as a possible D gene (5 bases). The germline CDR1 and CDR2 sequences are MNHEY and SVGEGT. Trimming cost V 0 bases and J 6 bases, with 5 bases left between them. This CDR3 region has 13 residues. The CDR3 spells CASSYSLAGELFF. DNA of the CDR3: TGTGCCAGCAGTTACTCACTAGCCGGGGAGCTGTTTTTT.

This clone was seen more than once but under ten times. This chain joins TRBV28 and TRBJ1-5; 8 bases line up with TRBD1. Germline V gene data show CDR1 as MDHEN and CDR2 as SYDVKM. This CDR3 spans 17 amino acids. Trimming cost V 7 bases and J 7 bases; bases outside gene matches: 18. CDR3 coding DNA: TGTGCCAGCAATTTCCAACCGACAGGGGCAAGCGTCCAGCCCCAGCATTTT. It specifies CASNFQPTGASVQPQHF.

This chain joins TRBV3-1 (or the pseudogene TRBV3-2) and TRBJ2-1; 11 nucleotides line up with TRBD2. Unmatched junction bases numbered 3, after V lost 4 bases and J lost 4 bases. The CDR3 runs to 15 residues. CDR1 and CDR2 (germline): LGHDT, YNNKEL (reference sequence). CDR3 bases: TGTGCCAGCAGCCCCGGGACTAGCGGTTACAATGAGCAGTTCTTC. Translating gives CASSPGTSGYNEQFF.

The V call is TRBV2, the J call TRBJ1-5, with TRBD1 matching over 7 bases. Trimming at V came to 8 bases and at J to 3 bases, leaving 4 bases not matched to a gene. Germline V lookup: CDR1 SNHLY, CDR2 FYNNEI. The CDR3 is 13 amino acids. The CDR3 DNA sequence: TGTGCCAGCGGACAGGCGCCCAATCAGCCCCAGCATTTT. This codes for CASGQAPNQPQHF. Drawing the rest from reference TRBV2 and TRBJ1-5, the complete variable domain is EPEVTQTPSHQVTQMGQEVILRCVPISNHLYFYWYRQILGQKVEFLVSFYNNEISEKSEIFDDQFSVERPDGSNFTLKIRSTKLEDSAMYFCASGQAPNQPQHFGDGTRLSIL.

Comments on this clone: A read error may produce the germline difference seen at one junction end. The chain uses TRBV7-7 and TRBJ2-1; 7 nucleotides match TRBD2. Germline assignment: CDR1 SSHAT and CDR2 FNYEAQ (reference sequence). The CDR3 is 16 residues long. Here the CDR3 reads CASSPLLEREFGEQFF. In DNA, the CDR3 is TGTGCTAGCAGCCCGCTCCTCGAGCGGGAATTTGGTGAGCAGTTCTTC.

V usage is TRBV7-9 and J usage is TRBJ2-1; TRBD2 agrees at 11 bases. V shed 2 bases and J 7 bases; nucleotides not matched to a gene: 13. The CDR3 is 18 residues long. Per the germline V gene, CDR1 is SEHNR and CDR2 is FQNEAQ (reference sequence). This CDR3 is CASSLPPRLAGGRNEQFF. The CDR3 DNA follows: TGTGCCAGCAGCTTACCCCCCAGGCTAGCGGGGGGCCGAAATGAGCAGTTCTTC.

The chain has TRBV4-1 and TRBJ2-1; TRBD1 matches 9 bases. With V trimmed by 0 bases and J by 9 bases, 3 bases remained unmatched. This CDR3 region has 14 residues. Germline assignment: CDR1 MGHRA and CDR2 YSYEKL. The CDR3 region is CASSQEGQGFEQFF. The DNA of the CDR3 is TGCGCCAGCAGCCAAGAGGGACAGGGATTTGAGCAGTTCTTC.

The chain couples TRBV6-6 to TRBJ2-3, with 10 bases fitting TRBD2. The CDR3 length is 14 residues. Trimming took 7 bases from V and 6 from J; bases not matched to a gene: 7. Germline V gives CDR1 MNHNY, CDR2 SVGAGI (reference sequence). The CDR3, as DNA: TGTGCCAGCATCCTAGCGGGGGCCGGGGATACGCAGTATTTT. It encodes CASILAGAGDTQYF.

The V and J genes are TRBV13 and TRBJ1-3; 8 positions match TRBD1. The CDR3 is made up of 15 amino acids. J was trimmed by 5 bases and V by 4 bases; bases with no gene match: 7. Germline V gene sequence: CDR1 PRHDT, CDR2 FYEKMQ (reference sequence). The CDR3 loop is CASSWGTGKRNTIYF. The CDR3 DNA sequence: TGTGCCAGCAGCTGGGGGACAGGCAAAAGAAACACCATATATTTT.

In this sample, this clone turned up a few times. The chain employs TRBV19 and TRBJ2-7; 12 nucleotides align to TRBD2. There are 16 residues in the CDR3. Germline V gene sequence: CDR1 LNHDA, CDR2 SQIVND (reference sequence). J lost 0 bases, V lost 6 bases, and 6 bases had no gene match. The CDR3 nucleotides are TGTGCCAGTAGCAAGGGACTAGCGGGCTCCTCCTACGAGCAGTACTTC. It specifies CASSKGLAGSSYEQYF.

V gene TRBV3-1 (or the pseudogene TRBV3-2) combines with J gene TRBJ1-3, with D possibly matching TRBD1 (5 bases). V dropped 2 bases and J dropped 4 bases, with 12 bases sitting between them. The CDR3 is made up of 15 amino acids. Germline V CDR1 and CDR2: LGHDT, YNNKEL (reference sequence). The CDR3 reads CASSQIAGMGNTIYF. The CDR3 DNA follows: TGTGCCAGCAGCCAAATCGCAGGGATGGGAAACACCATATATTTT.